What follows are 12 T cell receptor beta chains derived from one specimen sequenced in a study of blood T cell repertoires in COVID-19. The assay was immunoSEQ multiplex PCR, and TCRdb's table has in-frame clones only and misses some. The table lists tens of thousands of clones, roughly 80% of them singletons. The specimen was peripheral blood. Receptors originate from a woman between 55 and 75 years old with acute or convalescent COVID-19.

The chain employs TRBV5-6 and TRBJ2-7, with 7 bases matching TRBD2. This CDR3 is built from 14 residues. The V segment lost 4 bases and the J segment 2 bases; nucleotides outside the gene matches: 6. Germline CDR1 SGHDT, CDR2 YYEEEE. The CDR3 reads CASSKRDGTYEQYF. The CDR3 DNA sequence: TGTGCCAGCAGCAAGCGGGACGGTACCTACGAGCAGTACTTC.

This chain uses TRBV2 with TRBJ1-4, with D maybe TRBD1 (5 bases). V gave up 9 bases and J gave up 7 bases, with 15 bases separating them. The V gene's germline CDR1 is SNHLY and CDR2 FYNNEI. The CDR3 is 13 amino acids. The CDR3 protein is CARAGQEGEKLFF. The DNA of the CDR3 is TGTGCCAGAGCAGGGCAGGAAGGTGAAAAACTGTTTTTT.

The genes are TRBV28 and TRBJ1-3, with a weak D call TRBD1 (6 bases). The CDR3 has 16 residues. V gave up 1 base and J gave up 0 bases, with 10 bases separating them. Germline loops: CDR1 MDHEN, CDR2 SYDVKM. The CDR3 DNA reads as TGTGCCAGCAGTTTATTTACAGGGAGCTCTGGAAACACCATATATTTT. Translated, it gives CASSLFTGSSGNTIYF.

There are a few counts of this clone. V and J are TRBV28 and TRBJ2-2; a weak D match, TRBD2 (6 bases). CDR3 length: 14 amino acids. CDR1 MDHEN and CDR2 SYDVKM come from the germline V gene. The V end lost 4 bases, the J end lost 5 bases, and 11 bases lay between the germline ends. This CDR3 reads CASSSSGGTGELFF. DNA of the CDR3: TGTGCCAGCAGTTCCTCCGGGGGTACCGGGGAGCTGTTTTTT.

This clone showed up just a few times. The chain is built from TRBV2 and TRBJ1-6; no clear D. Looked up from germline, CDR1 is SNHLY and CDR2 is FYNNEI. The V and J ends lost 2 bases and 7 bases respectively, with 15 bases between them. The CDR3 runs 16 residues. CDR3 DNA: TGTGCCAGCAGTGAAAGGACTTCACAAGGAAATTCACCCCTCCACTTT. Translation: CASSERTSQGNSPLHF. The full variable domain, its missing parts supplied by reference TRBV2 and TRBJ1-6, is EPEVTQTPSHQVTQMGQEVILRCVPISNHLYFYWYRQILGQKVEFLVSFYNNEISEKSEIFDDQFSVERPDGSNFTLKIRSTKLEDSAMYFCASSERTSQGNSPLHFGNGTRLTVT.

The J gene is TRBJ1-1, the V gene TRBV6-5, with TRBD1 as a possible D gene (6 bases). The ends were cut back, 6 bases at V and 4 bases at J, with 18 bases in the middle. CDR3 length equals 15 residues. CDR1 and CDR2 (germline): MNHEY, SVGAGI. In nucleotides, the CDR3 is TGTGCCAGCAGGGCAGCCGGGACATCTGCCACTGAAGCTTTCTTT. The encoded protein is CASRAAGTSATEAFF.

The chain joins TRBV6-5 to TRBJ1-5; a weak D match, TRBD1 (6 bases). The germline V gene has CDR1 MNHEY and CDR2 SVGAGI. The CDR3 has 13 amino acids. V lost 10 bases, J lost 5 bases, and 15 bases lay in between. CDR3 sequence: CATTNRADQPQHF. CDR3 bases: TGTGCCACCACGAACAGGGCTGATCAGCCCCAGCATTTT.

The rearrangement links TRBV7-2 to TRBJ2-7; 10 bases fit TRBD1. The CDR3 is 15 amino acids. CDR1 is SGHTA and CDR2 is FQGNSA in the germline V gene. The ends lost 4 bases at V and 2 bases at J; junction bases unmatched: 5. DNA for the CDR3: TGTGCCAGCAGCTATTCCGGGACAGGGGCCTACGAGCAGTACTTC. This codes for CASSYSGTGAYEQYF.

The rearrangement links TRBV29-1 to TRBJ1-2; TRBD1 matches at 9 bases. V trimming: 3 bases; J trimming: 2 bases; junction bases outside the gene matches: 7. The CDR3 has 15 amino acids. Germline V gene lookup returns CDR1 SQVTM and CDR2 ANQGSEA. The CDR3 spells CSVDKSGQGNYGYTF. The CDR3 DNA follows: TGCAGCGTTGATAAATCGGGACAGGGCAACTATGGCTACACCTTC.

The chain uses TRBV7-8 and TRBJ2-1, with 8 bases aligning to TRBD1. Germline CDR1 and CDR2: SGHVS and FQNEAQ. Trimming cost V 4 bases and J 6 bases; bases outside gene matches: 8. The CDR3 has 15 amino acids. CDR3: CASSSDRVYSNEQFF. The CDR3 coding sequence is TGTGCCAGCAGCTCGGACAGGGTTTATTCCAATGAGCAGTTCTTC.

This clone came up a few times. The rearrangement joins TRBV6-5 to TRBJ2-7; possibly TRBD2 for D (6 bases). The CDR3 has 13 residues. Trimming stripped 7 bases from V and 1 base from J, with 11 bases between. Germline V lookup: CDR1 MNHEY, CDR2 SVGAGI. The CDR3 DNA reads TGTGCCAGCACAGGAGGGACTTCCTACGAGCAGTACTTC. Translation: CASTGGTSYEQYF.

This sequence joins TRBV7-2 and TRBJ2-7; no firm D call. The germline gives CDR1 SGHTA, CDR2 FQGNSA. This CDR3 has 13 amino acids. Trimming pared 5 bases from V and 3 bases from J, leaving 11 bases between. The CDR3 sequence is CASSPRRSYEQYF. In DNA form, the CDR3 reads TGTGCCAGCAGCCCGAGACGGAGCTACGAGCAGTACTTC.